Detailed here is one TCR beta chain. Negative magnetic isolation gave CD8+ and CD4+ cells; FACS enriched CD8+ TEMRA. Reverse transcription of roughly 0.5 to 1 ug RNA was performed with random hexamers. Using its own MiXCR run on the immunoSEQ multiplex PCR reads, TCRdb lists one record per CDR3 protein. This table holds around 80,000 distinct CDR3 sequences, around 94% found once. The record originates from a study of CD8 T cells in Susac syndrome. The CDR3 extends over 17 amino acids. Per the germline V gene, CDR1 is DFQATT and CDR2 is SNEGSKA (reference sequence). V was clipped by 5 bases and J by 4 bases; unmatched bases: 12.

The chain joins TRBV20-1 to TRBJ2-1, with TRBD2 identical over 12 bases. Source material: CD8+ T cells from PBMCs. This sequence originates from a human donor with Susac syndrome. CDR3 sequence (DNA): TGCAGTGCTCCCTGGTCCCTCGGACTAGCGGGGTACAATGAGCAGTTCTTC. The encoded protein is CSAPWSLGLAGYNEQFF.